This TCR beta chain appears in the sequencing data of a study of CD8 T cells in ankylosing spondylitis. Regarding the study as a whole: In peripheral blood, disease-linked CD8+ clones occurred at relatively low frequencies. Clones tied to disease were said to be significantly enriched in matched ankylosing spondylitis synovial fluid. Among TCR beta sequences, a motif of roughly 8 highly homologous variants appeared characteristic of ankylosing spondylitis blood.

V gave up 4 bases and J gave up 5 bases, with 9 bases separating them. Per germline, CDR1 SGHRS and CDR2 YFSETQ. The CDR3 length is 12 residues. Quantitative molecular-barcoded 5'-RACE generated the TCR beta libraries. TCRdb reprocessed the 5' RACE reads with MiXCR, giving one entry per CDR3 protein. This sample has around 890,000 distinct CDR3 sequences, with 10% to 15% found just once. This clonotype was counted a few times. The target antigen is unknown. This TCR came from a male donor with ankylosing spondylitis. The sample consisted of blood, either unsorted or a sorted T cell fraction (not recorded which). This sequence joins TRBV5-1 and TRBJ2-5; a possible D gene is TRBD2 (5 bases). In DNA form, the CDR3 reads TGCGCCAGCAGCGTTAGCGCGGAGACCCAGTACTTC. Translated, it gives CASSVSAETQYF.